This is a list of T cell receptor beta chains from one sample in a study of cytomegalovirus exposure and HLA in healthy donors. Libraries were prepared by immunoSEQ multiplex PCR; TCRdb keeps only in-frame clonotypes and omits some of them. Of more than 250,000 clones listed, around 86% were seen once; the top ten hold roughly 0.8%. The sequencing sample was made of PBMCs. These receptors were taken from a woman aged 18-29 years in good health and CMV-seronegative. Each CDR3 is given with its conserved first and last residue. Fields, in order: V gene, J gene, clone size, D gene, CDR3 protein, CDR3 DNA. D genes are given only for firm matches. Only some rows state a clone size, as once, few, many or a class for expanded clones.

>TRBV15|TRBJ2-7|-|-
CATSSDTYEQYF
TGTGCCACCAGCAGCGACACCTACGAGCAGTACTTC
>TRBV28|TRBJ2-3|-|TRBD2
CASSLRTSGRRDTQYF
TGTGCCAGCAGTTTAAGGACTAGCGGGAGGAGGGATACGCAGTATTTT
>TRBV28|TRBJ2-7|-|TRBD1
CASLDRVHPYEQYF
TGTGCCAGCCTGGACAGGGTACACCCCTACGAGCAGTACTTC
>TRBV4-3|TRBJ2-5|-|-
CASSLGGADPWETQYF
TGCGCCAGCAGCCTTGGAGGGGCGGACCCTTGGGAGACCCAGTACTTC
>TRBV28|TRBJ1-4|-|-
CASSLREKLFF
TGTGCCAGCAGTCTCCGTGAAAAACTGTTTTTT
>TRBV7-7|TRBJ2-2|-|TRBD2
CASSLGLAGETGELFF
TGTGCTAGCAGCTTAGGGCTAGCGGGAGAGACCGGGGAGCTGTTTTTT
>TRBV13|TRBJ2-7|-|-
CASSQQTGTSTWLSYEQYF
TGTGCCAGCAGCCAACAAACCGGGACTTCGACATGGTTGTCCTACGAGCAGTACTTC
>TRBV12-5|TRBJ2-7|few|-
CASGLPPSHEQYF
TGTGCTAGTGGTTTGCCCCCCTCCCACGAGCAGTACTTC
>TRBV5-1|TRBJ1-1|-|-
CASSLAPTNTEAFF
TGCGCCAGCAGCTTAGCCCCAACCAACACTGAAGCTTTCTTT
>TRBV5-1|TRBJ1-4|-|-
CASSSGSGGEKLFF
TGCGCCAGCAGCTCGGGGTCGGGGGGAGAAAAACTGTTTTTT
>TRBV4-3|TRBJ1-1|-|-
CASSQDSMNTEAFF
TGCGCCAGCAGCCAGGACAGCATGAACACTGAAGCTTTCTTT
>TRBV6-5|TRBJ1-2|-|TRBD1
CASSYSSTGDGYTF
TGTGCCAGCAGTTACTCGTCGACAGGGGATGGCTACACCTTC
>TRBV2|TRBJ2-5|-|TRBD2
CASSAIAGAGTQYF
TGTGCCAGCAGTGCGATAGCGGGCGCCGGGACCCAGTACTTC
>TRBV27|TRBJ1-2|-|-
CASSLSRGTYGYTF
TGTGCCAGCAGTTTATCGAGGGGGACGTATGGCTACACCTTC
>TRBV10-3|TRBJ2-7|-|TRBD1
CAISYRTGAYEQYF
TGTGCCATCAGTTACAGGACAGGAGCCTACGAGCAGTACTTC
>TRBV5-6|TRBJ2-1|few|-
CASSFSFDEQFF
TGTGCCAGCAGCTTTAGTTTTGATGAGCAGTTCTTC
>TRBV4-3|TRBJ1-2|-|TRBD1
CASSQGGQASYGYTF
TGCGCCAGCAGCCAAGGAGGACAGGCCAGCTATGGCTACACCTTC
>TRBV28|TRBJ1-2|-|-
CASSLSPGNYGYTF
TGTGCCAGCAGTTTATCTCCAGGGAACTATGGCTACACCTTC
>TRBV25-1|TRBJ2-5|-|-
CASSQQGSRGETQYF
TGTGCCAGCAGTCAACAGGGTTCGAGAGGGGAGACCCAGTACTTC